Reported below is one TCR beta chain. The specificity of this receptor is unknown. No base quality values were provided; no much bigger clone lies one nucleotide off. The trial excluded patients who had a history of autoimmune disease or who were on systemic immunosuppression. Peripheral blood for TCR sequencing was collected from all dose cohorts at baseline, on cycle 4 day 1, and on cycle 7 day 1. Samples were obtained from an open-label, multicenter, first-in-human phase I dose-escalation trial of ivuxolimab. Adults with locally advanced or metastatic melanoma, renal cell carcinoma, hepatocellular carcinoma or head and neck squamous cell carcinoma were enrolled in the trial. Before TCR sequencing, CD4+ and CD8+ T cells were separately sorted from peripheral blood. These data come from a study of OX40 agonist ivuxolimab in advanced cancers. Turning to the overall study: Ivuxolimab, which targeted the costimulatory receptor OX40 (CD134), was an agonistic, fully human IgG2 monoclonal antibody. Intravenous ivuxolimab was administered to patients every 2 weeks at six dose levels: 0.01, 0.1, 0.3, 1.5, 3 and 10 mg/kg. Of the roughly 53 patients in dose escalation, 19 had hepatocellular carcinoma, about 15 had melanoma, 9 had renal cell carcinoma and 9 had head and neck cancer. A male proportion of nearly 85% and a mean age of approximately 55 years, ranging from about 23 to 90, were recorded for the dose-escalation cohort. Prior anti-PD-1, anti-PD-L1 or anti-CTLA-4 therapy was permitted, and checkpoint inhibitors had been received by about 44% of dose-escalation patients. Partial responses occurred in three dose-escalation patients: two with cutaneous melanoma and one with hepatocellular carcinoma. Peripheral TCRbeta sequencing aimed to test whether ivuxolimab altered TCR sequence diversity and caused clonal T-cell expansion. The paper describes the monotherapy dose-escalation part (N ≈ 50 patients) of the phase I trial of ivuxolimab.

From its cysteine to its phenylalanine, the CDR3 spans 17 amino acids. The CDR3 DNA has 51 bases and is translated from base 1. Trimming accounts for 5 bases at V and 3 bases at J, while the number of junction bases matched to no gene is 11. CDR1 and CDR2 are read off the germline V gene (reference sequence) as SEHNR and FQNEAQ. The paper's findings and limits, for the study overall: After ivuxolimab, more expanded clones were found on average in CD8+ T cells than in CD4+ T cells. At doses of 0.1 to 3.0 mg/kg, clonal expansion of both CD4+ and CD8+ blood T cells was observed from baseline to week 6. In the 0.1-3.0 mg/kg groups, partial responders had among the lowest normalized peripheral clonal expansion, particularly in CD8+ T cells. Low levels of normalized T-cell clonal expansion were also seen in some patients who did not respond. The antigen specificity of the clonally expanded peripheral T cells was not determined.

To sequence the TCRbeta CDR3 region, genomic DNA was isolated from the sorted cells. The immunoSEQ Assay was used for sequencing of TCRbeta CDR3 regions. Held by TCRdb, this immuneACCESS table contains in-frame sequences only and omits some clones. Under half of the omission traces to an unresolved V gene where checked; the cause of the rest is unknown. Across this sample there are 63,000 or so clones, with approximately 80% seen only once. The ten largest clones take up around 0.96% of the sample. The sequence was collected from an adult with an advanced solid tumor such as melanoma, head and neck, liver or kidney cancer. The source material was CD4+ or CD8+ T cells sorted from blood, sampled in a trial of the OX40 agonist ivuxolimab. Recombination linked TRBV7-9 to TRBJ2-5; 11 bases in the middle match TRBD2. CDR3 region: CASSRPGASGGKETQYF. The nucleotides read TGTGCCAGCAGCCGCCCGGGTGCTAGCGGGGGGAAAGAGACCCAGTACTTC. With all but the CDR3 taken from the reference TRBV7-9 and TRBJ2-5 genes, the full variable domain is: DTGVSQNPRHKITKRGQNVTFRCDPISEHNRLYWYRQTLGQGPEFLTYFQNEAQLEKSRLLSDRFSAERPKGSFSTLEIQRTEQGDSAMYLCASSRPGASGGKETQYFGPGTRLLVL.